The T cell receptor beta chain under discussion was sequenced for a study of CD8 T cells in ankylosing spondylitis. Findings and caveats of the study: Fewer than ten highly homologous variants made up a TCR beta motif that seemed to typify ankylosing spondylitis blood. Significant enrichment of disease-linked clones was reportedly seen in matched ankylosing spondylitis synovial fluid. Earlier literature documents some of the motif variants in reactive arthritis synovial fluid and blood.

Each TCR beta library was made by quantitative 5'-RACE that incorporated molecular barcodes. TCRdb fed the 5' RACE reads into MiXCR, producing one record per CDR3 protein. The repertoire includes around 430,000 distinct CDR3 sequences, roughly 17% of them detected once, and just over 1% sits in the top ten. This clonotype was seen more than once but under ten times. Antigen specificity is unknown. This CDR3 contains 19 residues. Between the trimmed V and J ends, which lost 5 bases and 4 bases, there was a span of 29 bases. This clonotype originated in a male donor with ankylosing spondylitis. Sequences were obtained from blood, either unsorted or a sorted T cell fraction (not recorded which). The chain links TRBV12-3 or TRBV12-4 to TRBJ1-2; D gene unclear. CDR3 sequence reads: CASSPYPQVPSPWIYGYTF. In DNA, the CDR3 is TGTGCCAGCAGTCCCTATCCCCAGGTGCCTTCCCCTTGGATCTATGGCTACACCTTC.